Following are 31 T cell receptor beta chains from one sample sequenced in a study of Ad26.COV2.S vaccination and SARS-CoV-2 variants. This sample's treatment: around 19 received Ad26.COV2.S at low or high dose, single or two shots; about five received placebo; per-sample allocation not given. Sampling took place 63 days after the first vaccine or placebo injection. Using immunoSEQ multiplex PCR, the repertoire was profiled, and TCRdb retains in-frame clones only, with some absent. The data hold 400,000 to 500,000 clones, with approximately 90% observed a single time. Sequenced here: peripheral blood, sampled in a trial of Ad26.COV2.S vaccine versus placebo. All receptors derive from a person aged 18-60 years who received the Ad26.COV2.S COVID-19 vaccine or a placebo.

The chain uses TRBV6-4 and TRBJ2-1; 7 nucleotides agree with TRBD2. This CDR3 comprises 16 residues. V lost 0 bases, J lost 3 bases, and 5 bases stayed unmatched. Germline CDR1 MRHNA, CDR2 SNTAGT. The CDR3 region is CASSDSGGGGYNEQFF. CDR3 sequence (DNA): TGTGCCAGCAGTGACTCGGGCGGGGGAGGCTACAATGAGCAGTTCTTC.

Notes on this clone: Different DNA sequences within this sample yield the same CDR3. This chain joins TRBV7-2 and TRBJ2-6; D uncertain. Germline V gene sequence: CDR1 SGHTA, CDR2 FQGNSA. The CDR3 is 15 residues long. V lost 4 bases to trimming and J lost 0 bases, with 7 bases between them. The CDR3 loop reads CASSSLSSGANVLTF. The CDR3, as DNA: TGTGCCAGCAGCTCTCTAAGCTCTGGGGCCAACGTCCTGACTTTC.

The rearrangement joins TRBV6-2 or TRBV6-3 to TRBJ1-5; the D gene is possibly TRBD1 (6 bases). V lost 4 bases to trimming and J lost 3 bases, with 10 bases between them. This CDR3 is built from 14 residues. Per germline, CDR1 MNHEY and CDR2 SVGEGT. This CDR3 is CASSSQGPNQPQHF. CDR3 bases: TGTGCCAGCAGTTCCCAGGGGCCCAATCAGCCCCAGCATTTT.

The chain combines TRBV4-2 with TRBJ2-5, with D tentatively TRBD2 (5 bases). V lost 0 bases and J lost 5, with 10 bases in between. CDR3 length equals 14 residues. CDR1 is LGHNA and CDR2 is YNFKEQ in the germline V gene. The CDR3, as DNA: TGTGCCAGCAGCCAAGAGCGAAGGAGGGAGACCCAGTACTTC. Amino acids: CASSQERRRETQYF.

The V call is TRBV5-6, the J call TRBJ1-5; 8 positions agree with TRBD1. With 3 bases clipped from V and 9 bases from J, the junction kept 17 bases outside the gene matches. The CDR3 sequence is 17 residues long. The germline gives CDR1 SGHDT, CDR2 YYEEEE. CDR3 bases: TGTGCCAGCAGCTCGATCACAGGGGGGACGGTTGTCATGCCCCAGCATTTT. This sequence encodes CASSSITGGTVVMPQHF.

This chain joins TRBV11-2 and TRBJ2-2; TRBD2 might be the D (6 bases). CDR3 length: 15 amino acids. The V gene lost 3 bases and the J gene lost 4 bases, with 12 bases spanning the gap. Germline V CDR1 and CDR2: SGHAT, FQNNGV. The CDR3 sequence is CASSFQRTITGELFF. The CDR3 region has the DNA TGTGCCAGCAGCTTCCAGCGGACTATCACCGGGGAGCTGTTTTTT.

In its sample, this clone was seen once. The chain is built from TRBV11-2 and TRBJ2-7, with D possibly TRBD2 on 5 matching bases. The CDR3 totals 12 residues. Germline CDR1 is SGHAT and CDR2 is FQNNGV. V was cut by 2 bases and J by 3 bases, with 5 bases left in between. The CDR3 protein is CASSLTSYEQYF. CDR3 in DNA: TGTGCCAGCAGCTTAACTAGCTACGAGCAGTACTTC.

The rearrangement joins TRBV27 to TRBJ2-3; D is undetermined. CDR1 is MNHEY, CDR2 SMNVEV, per germline (reference sequence). Between the trimmed V and J ends, which lost 2 bases and 0 bases, there was a span of 9 bases. This CDR3 has 15 residues. CDR3 region: CASSLIQTSTDTQYF. The CDR3 DNA sequence: TGTGCCAGCAGTTTAATCCAGACTAGCACAGATACGCAGTATTTT.

The rearrangement uses TRBV2 and TRBJ1-4; D gene ambiguous. V dropped 5 bases and J dropped 7 bases, with 11 bases sitting between them. This CDR3 comprises 13 residues. Germline V gene data show CDR1 as SNHLY and CDR2 as FYNNEI. The CDR3 loop is CASSWEGGEKLFF. The CDR3 DNA sequence: TGTGCCAGCAGTTGGGAGGGTGGTGAAAAACTGTTTTTT.

The chain has TRBV7-9 and TRBJ1-3; D is unclear. This CDR3 is 15 amino acids long. Germline CDR1 and CDR2: SEHNR and FQNEAQ (reference sequence). The ends were cut back, 1 base at V and 0 bases at J, with 7 bases in the middle. CDR3 nucleotide sequence: TGTGCCAGCAGCTTAGGACCCTTCTCTGGAAACACCATATATTTT. Protein product: CASSLGPFSGNTIYF.

This sequence joins TRBV12-3 or TRBV12-4 and TRBJ1-2; no definite D call. V lost 5 bases, J lost 10 bases, and 11 bases lay in between. The CDR3 runs to 11 residues. The CDR3 sequence is CASSTGLYYTF. CDR3 DNA sequence: TGTGCCAGCAGTACCGGACTGTACTACACCTTC.

This chain uses TRBV19 with TRBJ2-5; 7 bases are shared with TRBD1. There are 13 residues in the CDR3. J was trimmed by 5 bases and V by 8 bases; bases with no gene match: 8. Germline V lookup: CDR1 LNHDA, CDR2 SQIVND (reference sequence). CDR3 loop: CASGEQGSETQYF. CDR3 nucleotide sequence: TGTGCCAGTGGAGAACAGGGGTCGGAGACCCAGTACTTC.

This chain uses TRBV6-1 with TRBJ1-2, with D unclear. CDR1 MNHNS and CDR2 SASEGT come from the germline V gene. V lost 3 bases, J lost 4 bases, and 15 bases lay in between. The CDR3 is made up of 15 amino acids. This CDR3 reads CASSDLRGRGYGYTF. CDR3 nucleotides: TGTGCCAGCAGTGATTTACGGGGTCGCGGCTATGGCTACACCTTC.

The rearrangement uses TRBV30 and TRBJ2-7; D is unclear. The germline V and J ends were trimmed by 0 bases and 7 bases, with 16 bases remaining between them. CDR3 length: 14 amino acids. The V gene's germline CDR1 is GTSNPN and CDR2 SVGIG (reference sequence). The CDR3 spells CAWSVPRLLGEQYF. CDR3 in DNA: TGTGCCTGGAGTGTACCACGGTTACTGGGGGAGCAGTACTTC.

CDR3 in DNA: TGCGCCAGCAGCTTGTACCCGGACTCTGGCTATGGCTACACCTTC. Translation: CASSLYPDSGYGYTF. The gene calls are TRBV5-1 and TRBJ1-2; D not resolved. Germline values: CDR1 SGHRS, CDR2 YFSETQ. Trimming removed 1 base at V and 4 bases at J, with 14 bases between. The CDR3 totals 15 residues.

CDR3 coding DNA: TGTGCCAGCAGTATAACACGACTCCAGTTAGGGGGGGCTTCTAATCAGCCCCAGCATTTT. This encodes CASSITRLQLGGASNQPQHF. The chain uses TRBV28 and TRBJ1-5, with TRBD1 as a possible D gene (6 bases). V was shortened by 5 bases and J by 4 bases, with 30 bases between the two germline ends. The CDR3 sequence is 20 residues long. Germline loops: CDR1 MDHEN, CDR2 SYDVKM.

This clone was recorded only once. The rearrangement joins TRBV2 to TRBJ2-7, with D tentatively TRBD2 (5 bases). Germline loops: CDR1 SNHLY, CDR2 FYNNEI. V was clipped by 3 bases and J by 3 bases, with 9 bases between them. The CDR3 is 13 amino acids. The DNA for the CDR3 is TGTGCCAGCAGTGATGGGAGTTTCTACGAGCAGTACTTC. It is translated as CASSDGSFYEQYF. Full variable domain (remainder filled in from reference TRBV2 and TRBJ2-7): EPEVTQTPSHQVTQMGQEVILRCVPISNHLYFYWYRQILGQKVEFLVSFYNNEISEKSEIFDDQFSVERPDGSNFTLKIRSTKLEDSAMYFCASSDGSFYEQYFGPGTRLTVT.

This chain joins TRBV7-9 and TRBJ2-3; TRBD2 agrees at 9 bases. Per the germline V gene, CDR1 is SEHNR and CDR2 is FQNEAQ (reference sequence). This CDR3 is 16 amino acids long. V lost 1 base to trimming and J lost 2 bases; unmatched junction nucleotides: 4. The CDR3 region is CASSLGLAGLTDTQYF. CDR3 coding DNA: TGTGCCAGCAGCTTAGGTCTAGCGGGGCTCACAGATACGCAGTATTTT.

The rearrangement links TRBV7-2 to TRBJ2-7; TRBD2 matches at 7 bases. Trimming took 5 bases from V and 2 from J; bases not matched to a gene: 6. Germline-derived CDR1 and CDR2 are SGHTA and FQGNSA. There are 14 residues in the CDR3. CDR3 loop: CASSPTAGAYEQYF. DNA of the CDR3: TGTGCCAGCAGCCCTACCGCGGGGGCCTACGAGCAGTACTTC.

This sequence joins TRBV10-3 and TRBJ2-1, with TRBD2 as a possible D gene (6 bases). Germline V CDR1 and CDR2: ENHRY, SYGVKD. The CDR3 runs to 13 residues. The ends were cut back, 8 bases at V and 0 bases at J, with 8 bases in the middle. CDR3: CAISGDSYNEQFF. In DNA, the CDR3 is TGTGCCATCTCGGGGGACTCCTACAATGAGCAGTTCTTC.

This clone was recorded only once. The chain has TRBV2 and TRBJ1-1, with a possible D match to TRBD1 (5 bases). This CDR3 comprises 14 residues. Between the trimmed V and J ends, which lost 3 bases and 3 bases, there was a span of 11 bases. Germline V gives CDR1 SNHLY, CDR2 FYNNEI. CDR3 DNA: TGTGCCAGCAGTGATGGGGGTATGGACACTGAAGCTTTCTTT. It is translated as CASSDGGMDTEAFF.

V and J are TRBV7-3 and TRBJ1-1, with 9 bases aligning to TRBD1. V lost 5 bases and J lost 6; bases outside the gene matches: 13. The CDR3 is 16 residues long. CDR1 and CDR2 from the germline V gene are SGHTA and FQGTGA. The chain's CDR3 is CASSVHRDRVGSEAFF. The CDR3 nucleotides read TGTGCCAGCAGCGTCCATCGGGACAGGGTTGGTTCTGAAGCTTTCTTT.

The chain recombines TRBV4-1 with TRBJ2-5; possibly TRBD2 for D (5 bases). In germline, CDR1 is MGHRA, CDR2 YSYEKL. V dropped 0 bases and J dropped 5 bases, with 13 bases sitting between them. CDR3 length equals 15 residues. CDR3 nucleotide sequence: TGCGCCAGCAGCCAAGATAGCCGGGGATGGGAGACCCAGTACTTC. This gives the protein CASSQDSRGWETQYF.

This rearrangement joins TRBV28 to TRBJ1-6; tentative D call: TRBD1 (6 bases). Deletions cut 6 bases from V and 8 bases from J, with 14 bases between. The CDR3 runs 14 residues. Germline assignment: CDR1 MDHEN and CDR2 SYDVKM. The CDR3 region has the DNA TGTGCCAGCAGCGCCCGGGGGGCATATTCACCCCTCCACTTT. Translation gives CASSARGAYSPLHF.

The chain couples TRBV11-2 to TRBJ2-2, with 14 positions matching TRBD2. Trimming removed 5 bases from V and 5 bases from J; junction bases left unmatched: 10. Looked up from germline, CDR1 is SGHAT and CDR2 is FQNNGV. CDR3 length equals 18 residues. CDR3 amino acids: CASSLTSGGDFRTGELFF. DNA of the CDR3: TGTGCCAGCAGCCTGACTAGCGGGGGGGACTTTCGGACCGGGGAGCTGTTTTTT.

The chain links TRBV7-3 to TRBJ2-7; TRBD1 matches at 8 bases. The CDR3 runs 11 residues. The germline CDR1 and CDR2 sequences are SGHTA and FQGTGA. This chain's CDR3 is CRDRPQGEQYF. The CDR3 region has the DNA TGTCGGGACAGGCCCCAGGGGGAGCAGTACTTC.

This clone occurred once. This rearrangement joins TRBV3-1 (or the pseudogene TRBV3-2) to TRBJ1-2; D not resolved. This CDR3 spans 14 amino acids. In germline, CDR1 is LGHDT, CDR2 YNNKEL (reference sequence). Trimming removed 1 base from V and 6 bases from J, with 12 bases in between. The CDR3: CASSQAAARHGYTF. The CDR3 DNA reads as TGTGCCAGCAGCCAAGCGGCGGCGAGGCATGGCTACACCTTC.

The V and J genes are TRBV28 and TRBJ1-6; TRBD1 aligns across 8 bases. This CDR3 spans 19 amino acids. The J segment lost 5 bases and the V segment lost 1 base, leaving 13 bases of the junction unmatched. CDR1 and CDR2 from the germline V gene are MDHEN and SYDVKM. DNA of the CDR3: TGTGCCAGCAGTTTATATGACAGGGGCCTTACGAGGGATAATTCACCCCTCCACTTT. This encodes CASSLYDRGLTRDNSPLHF. The whole variable domain, remainder taken from reference TRBV28 and TRBJ1-6, is DVKVTQSSRYLVKRTGEKVFLECVQDMDHENMFWYRQDPGLGLRLIYFSYDVKMKEKGDIPEGYSVSREKKERFSLILESASTNQTSMYLCASSLYDRGLTRDNSPLHFGNGTRLTVT.

The CDR3 sequence: CASSIGFLGTHTGELFF. CDR3 nucleotides: TGTGCCAGTAGTATAGGTTTCTTAGGGACACACACCGGGGAGCTGTTTTTT. The V and J genes are TRBV19 and TRBJ2-2, with D tentatively TRBD1 (6 bases). In germline, CDR1 is LNHDA, CDR2 SQIVND (reference sequence). The CDR3 has 17 amino acids. The germline V and J ends were trimmed by 1 base and 3 bases, with 15 bases remaining between them. The full variable domain, completed using reference TRBV19 and TRBJ2-2, is DGGITQSPKYLFRKEGQNVTLSCEQNLNHDAMYWYRQDPGQGLRLIYYSQIVNDFQKGDIAEGYSVSREKKESFPLTVTSAQKNPTAFYLCASSIGFLGTHTGELFFGEGSRLTVL.

This clone was detected a few times. The sample has other DNA sequences that encode this CDR3 too. The J gene is TRBJ2-1, the V gene TRBV7-2, with 7 bases identical to TRBD2. Germline CDR1 reads SGHTA; CDR2 reads FQGNSA. With V trimmed by 4 bases and J by 2 bases, 5 bases remained unmatched. This CDR3 spans 15 amino acids. This CDR3 reads CASSSRGGAYNEQFF. The CDR3 region has the DNA TGTGCCAGCAGCTCAAGGGGAGGGGCCTACAATGAGCAGTTCTTC.

The chain recombines TRBV9 with TRBJ2-2; TRBD1 aligns across 9 bases. The CDR3 spans 16 residues. Germline assignment: CDR1 SGDLS and CDR2 YYNGEE. The ends lost 3 bases at V and 7 bases at J; junction bases unmatched: 10. CDR3 DNA: TGTGCCAGCAGCGCCACCGGGACAGGGTACGTCGGGGAGCTGTTTTTT. This translates into CASSATGTGYVGELFF.